A single sample is the source of the 11 T cell receptor beta chains below, sequenced in a study of human T cells and chemical hapten exposure. From the RACE reads, TCRdb called clonotypes with MiXCR, one entry per CDR3 protein. The profile shows around 100,000 distinct CDR3 sequences, about a tenth of them singletons. Time point indicated: pre-sensitization, week 0. Documented treatment: therapeutic diphenylcyclopropenone sensitization with weekly scalp DPC. Sequenced here: whole blood, sampled in connection with sensitization to the hapten diphenylcyclopropenone (DPC). These receptors were collected from a woman aged 60-75 years with alopecia areata. Some clones in this sample may be carry-over from other donors' samples.

The table lists this clonotype with many counts. This chain uses TRBV10-3 with TRBJ2-2; D gene uncertain. The ends were cut back, 6 bases at V and 4 bases at J, with 9 bases in the middle. Germline V CDR1 and CDR2: ENHRY, SYGVKD. CDR3 length: 13 residues. CDR3 in amino acids: CAISGQTTGELFF. Here the CDR3 DNA reads TGTGCCATCAGCGGGCAGACCACCGGGGAGCTGTTTTTT.

The chain is built from TRBV7-8 and TRBJ2-2, with D uncertain. Germline V gene sequence: CDR1 SGHVS, CDR2 FQNEAQ. V was pared by 6 bases and J by 0 bases, with 5 bases between. The CDR3 sequence is 13 residues long. The CDR3 loop is CASRTANTGELFF. CDR3 nucleotides: TGTGCCAGCAGGACGGCGAACACCGGGGAGCTGTTTTTT.

The sample holds one count of this clonotype. The V gene is TRBV28, the J gene TRBJ2-5; 8 bases are shared with TRBD1. CDR1 MDHEN and CDR2 SYDVKM come from the germline V gene. The CDR3 is made up of 13 amino acids. V was clipped by 8 bases and J by 6 bases; unmatched bases: 8. The CDR3 region is CASEDRVTKTQYF. CDR3 bases: TGTGCCAGCGAGGACAGGGTAACGAAGACCCAGTACTTC.

This chain links TRBV19 with TRBJ1-2; D gene ambiguous. The CDR3 length is 15 residues. V was cut by 0 bases and J by 6 bases, with 14 bases left in between. Germline V gene sequence: CDR1 LNHDA, CDR2 SQIVND (reference sequence). The CDR3 DNA sequence: TGTGCCAGTAGTATAGAGGGAGAACCTAAGGATGGCTACACCTTC. It encodes CASSIEGEPKDGYTF. The variable domain in full, completed from reference TRBV19 and TRBJ1-2, reads DGGITQSPKYLFRKEGQNVTLSCEQNLNHDAMYWYRQDPGQGLRLIYYSQIVNDFQKGDIAEGYSVSREKKESFPLTVTSAQKNPTAFYLCASSIEGEPKDGYTFGSGTRLTVV.

Ten or more counts support this clonotype. V gene TRBV5-1 combines with J gene TRBJ2-5; TRBD2 aligns across 12 bases. Germline assignment: CDR1 SGHRS and CDR2 YFSETQ. J was trimmed by 2 bases and V by 0 bases; bases with no gene match: 2. The CDR3 consists of 16 residues. The CDR3 spells CASSLALAGGQETQYF. DNA for the CDR3: TGCGCCAGCAGCTTGGCACTAGCGGGGGGACAAGAGACCCAGTACTTC. Variable domain in full (rest from reference TRBV5-1 and TRBJ2-5): KAGVTQTPRYLIKTRGQQVTLSCSPISGHRSVSWYQQTPGQGLQFLFEYFSETQRNKGNFPGRFSGRQFSNSRSEMNVSTLELGDSALYLCASSLALAGGQETQYFGPGTRLLVL.

This clonotype showed up many times. V and J are TRBV6-5 and TRBJ1-1, with no clear D. Germline loops: CDR1 MNHEY, CDR2 SVGAGI. CDR3 length: 12 amino acids. The V end lost 5 bases, the J end lost 4 bases, and 8 bases lay between the germline ends. CDR3 sequence reads: CASSNQATEAFF. DNA of the CDR3: TGTGCCAGCAGTAACCAGGCCACTGAAGCTTTCTTT.

This chain connects TRBV27 to TRBJ1-2; D not resolved. The CDR3 is 14 residues long. Looked up from germline, CDR1 is MNHEY and CDR2 is SMNVEV (reference sequence). The V end lost 1 base, the J end lost 1 base, and 7 bases lay between the germline ends. Written as DNA, the CDR3 is TGTGCCAGCAGTTTATTCCCCAGTAACTATGGCTACACCTTC. Translating gives CASSLFPSNYGYTF.

This clonotype came up many times. The chain is built from TRBV14 and TRBJ1-1; maybe TRBD1 (6 bases). V lost 0 bases and J lost 2, with 10 bases in between. The CDR3 length is 15 residues. CDR1 and CDR2 from the germline V gene are SGHDN and FVKESK. In nucleotides, the CDR3 is TGTGCCAGCAGCCAAGACCACAGGGAAAACACTGAAGCTTTCTTT. This encodes CASSQDHRENTEAFF.

This chain's CDR3 is CASSVDSDRYEQYF. The CDR3 nucleotides read TGTGCCAGCAGCGTAGACTCAGACCGGTACGAGCAGTACTTC. V and J are TRBV9 and TRBJ2-7; D call uncertain. Germline V gene data show CDR1 as SGDLS and CDR2 as YYNGEE. The CDR3 extends over 14 amino acids. Trimming removed 0 bases from V and 4 bases from J, with 11 bases in between.

The chain links TRBV18 to TRBJ2-5, with TRBD1 matching 9 bases. The germline V gene encodes CDR1 KGHSH and CDR2 LQKENI. This CDR3 region has 16 residues. Trimming removed 0 bases from V and 4 bases from J; junction bases left unmatched: 6. The CDR3 spells CASSPPGQGIPETQYF. The CDR3 DNA is TGTGCCAGCTCACCACCGGGACAGGGCATCCCAGAGACCCAGTACTTC.

This clonotype was detected many times. V and J are TRBV6-1 and TRBJ2-3; D unclear. Trimming took off 2 bases at V and 2 bases at J, with 11 bases between the two ends. The CDR3 is 15 residues long. Germline-derived CDR1 and CDR2 are MNHNS and SASEGT. The CDR3 DNA reads TGTGCCAGCAGTGAATTCCCTGGTTCCACAGATACGCAGTATTTT. Its protein product is CASSEFPGSTDTQYF.